This T cell receptor (beta chain) derives from a study of cytomegalovirus exposure and HLA in healthy donors (dated by TCRdb to the late 2010s). Regarding the complete study: An earlier analysis of 587 of the donors reported approximately 300 Gb of sequence data and 95 million to 120 million unique TCR beta sequences obtained from around 170 million T cells. A later analysis re-analyzed previously published TCR beta repertoires from 600 to 850 donors and added high-resolution HLA genotyping to study TCR occurrence patterns. A later genetic analysis took genome-wide SNP genotypes for about 55% of the 666 donors and used that subset as a discovery cohort. The study was designed to test whether signatures of past pathogen exposure could be identified by cataloging public T cell receptors. In addition to the first cohort of roughly 700 subjects, a separate validation cohort of approximately 130 different subjects was used. To decide whether each TCR beta V gene segment behaved as functional or pseudogenic, an earlier analysis of 587 of the donors relied on high-throughput TCR beta sequencing. Among some 410 genotyped donors of the cohort, an average of around 250,000 unique TCR beta nucleotide sequences was sequenced per donor, of which 15% to 20% were non-productive. The study combined high-throughput TCR immunosequencing, statistical association of individual TCRs with disease status, and machine learning to predict cytomegalovirus infection status. HLA typing included class I and class II loci at four-digit resolution. Every repertoire in the discovery cohort had been generated on one and the same sequencing platform. Approximately 300 gigabases of sequencing data and 91 million or so unique TCR sequences made up an early release that covered several hundred HLA-typed donors. Alongside the repertoire data, information on donor age, sex, ethnicity and CMV serostatus was compiled. Several DR-DQ haplotypes were handled as single units for association and clustering, since linkage in the cohort was strong. The number of typed donors differed by locus: about 620-630 for A, B, C, DRB1 and DQB1; about 520 for DQA1; approximately 600 for DPA1; and around 450 for DPB1. The study used immunosequencing to profile the T cell repertoires of under 700 subjects and linked those repertoires to cytomegalovirus serostatus. In the later analysis, no new phenotypic data were used to find candidate immune exposures; instead, reliance was placed on TCR beta sequences and their occurrence across donors. Of the 300 to 450 genotyped donors, over 65% fell in the genetic ancestry cluster associated with self-reported Caucasian donors.

General conclusions and limits of the study: Cytomegalovirus status was reported to be diagnosed by the classifier with high specificity and sensitivity in both the original and validation cohorts. Linkage disequilibrium might explain the correlated functional status among segregating V segments, but an unknown experimental factor could not be excluded. Because the 87-base-pair reads could not distinguish some IMGT-functional V segments, including TRBV6-2 and TRBV6-3, those segments were excluded. According to a later analysis, most CMV-associated TCR beta chains appeared to be HLA-restricted, and the HLA associations seemed to be driven largely by CMV exposure. Strong co-occurrence of HLA alleles, especially DR and DQ, made assigning TCR associations to individual alleles difficult. In a later genetic analysis, fewer N-insertions in productive TCRs were reported among donors in an Asian-associated ancestry cluster than the approximately 630-donor mean. A further reported finding was that TCR beta sequences accurately predicted the HLA-A and HLA-B alleles for most subjects in the first cohort. In a later analysis, several top co-occurrence clusters were reported to appear linked to parvovirus B19, influenza, CMV and Epstein-Barr virus. Presence/absence analyses assumed roughly uniform sequencing depth across donors, an assumption that may not hold. Specific HLA alleles were associated with 15,000 to 20,000 TCR beta sequences at a false discovery rate of 0.05 in a later analysis. Immune exposure information for the cohort was limited to CMV serostatus. In a later analysis, HLA-associated TCR beta chains showed more clonal expansion and lower generation probabilities than non-associated chains that were equally common. According to the authors, the approach could potentially be generalized to other disease states and immunological phenotypes. A later analysis found that TCR association rates varied across HLA loci, with DRB1 alleles showing the most associated TCRs and HLA-C alleles the fewest. In an earlier analysis of roughly 500 of the donors, most TCR beta V segments appeared in productive rearrangements about 90% or about 30% of the time, broadly matching IMGT annotations. The cohort was sequenced for TCR beta chains only, and without alpha or paired-chain data the features that could be detected were limited. Three of the identified cytomegalovirus-associated TCR beta chains were confirmed in vitro to be specific for cytomegalovirus antigens. A cluster of highly shared sequence variants was judged likely to be a technical artifact of the sequencing pipeline. A later genetic analysis associated a missense DCLRE1C variant with V-gene and J-gene trimming of TCR beta chains, and an independent cohort replicated the association. Most TCR sequences were seen in very few donors, while some public TCRs were found in many individuals. The study gave a list of over 150 TCR beta chains associated with cytomegalovirus. Because HLA typing was missing for some donors at each locus, association tests included only the typed subset. About 15 rarely observed V segments, including chromosome 9 orphons, were excluded from the earlier analysis of approximately 500 of the donors because counts were too low.

The method was the immunoSEQ multiplex PCR assay. A mixture of 60 forward primers for TCR Vbeta segments and 13 reverse primers for TCR Jbeta segments was used in the multiplex PCR. Amplification of the CDR3 region of rearranged TCR beta genes was performed with a multiplex PCR assay on genomic DNA. On the Illumina HiSeq System, the amplified TCR beta libraries were sequenced as 87-base-pair reads. As for how the authors treated the data: Across the 640 or so repertoires, a later analysis counted approximately 75 million unique TCR beta chains, 9 million to 14 million of which were shared by at least two donors. To remove PCR and sequencing errors, raw reads were error-corrected and collapsed into unique sequences using a nearest-neighbor algorithm that merged closely related sequences. V, D and J gene segments were assigned by aligning CDR3 sequences to IMGT reference sequences. Each retained sequence needed at least a six-nucleotide match to both a V gene segment and a J gene segment. Rearrangements were classified as productive when the CDR3 lacked stop codons and remained in frame with V and J, and all other rearrangements were classified as non-productive. CDR3 was defined according to IMGT convention as the region running from the second conserved V-encoded cysteine to the conserved J-encoded phenylalanine. The earlier analysis of approximately 500 of the donors excluded sequences that lacked an unambiguous match to a single V gene segment. An earlier analysis of over 450 of the donors classified V segments as functional when productive rearrangements were above 56.7% and as segregating when the standard deviation between donors was above 5%. To diagnose cytomegalovirus status from the catalog of TCR beta chain sequences, a statistical classification framework was built. In a later analysis, TCR nucleotide sequences were compared against IMGT/GENE-DB human TR gene sequences so that V and J genes could be assigned. A later analysis assigned CDR3 sequences and most-parsimonious VDJ recombination scenarios with the TCRdist pipeline. In a later analysis, each TCR beta chain was defined by its CDR3 amino acid sequence together with its V-gene family, and reads without a unique V-gene family were excluded. To address suspected cross-contamination and a sequencing artifact, a later analysis removed a few hundred highly shared, low-generation-probability nucleotide sequences. In a later analysis, a clonal expansion index for each public chain was calculated from normalized within-repertoire ranks of inferred template counts. Generation probabilities in a later analysis came from a VDJ recombination model fitted to out-of-frame rearrangements, and those results were checked against IGoR. Hypergeometric tests were used in a later analysis to score TCR-TCR, TCR-HLA and TCR-CMV co-occurrence, with a repertoire-size bias correction applied to the TCR pairs. To estimate false discovery rates, a later analysis permuted the HLA or CMV assignments 20 times. In a later analysis, co-occurring TCRs were grouped using DBSCAN, and TCRdist sequence similarity was added for clustering within HLA-allele-positive subsets. Repertoires with fewer than 30,000 or more than 120,000 public chains, plus five repertoires with anomalous nucleotide sharing, were excluded from co-occurrence clustering. TCRdb holds this immuneACCESS table with in-frame rearrangements only. Some clones are missing; in checked studies, unresolved V genes explain under half, and the rest has no known cause. V, J and clone size are those of that table, while D and trimming were read from the DNA. For this sample there are around 100,000 clones; around 82% appear just once. The top ten hold 5.2% of the sample.

Turning to this clone: Its specific antigen is unknown. Base qualities are not provided; no much larger clone lies one nucleotide away.

From a lookup of the germline V gene, CDR1 and CDR2 are MNHEY and SVGAGI. V loses 4 bases, J loses 5 bases, and the germline ends lie 11 bases apart. Measured from the cysteine to the phenylalanine, the CDR3 is 13 residues long. Solely the CDR3 DNA is kept, with 39 bases framed from the first base. In total, approximately 610 healthy bone marrow donors made up the cohort. All cohort members were sampled while nominally healthy, although unrecorded immune exposures were likely present. The donor tested CMV seropositive, placing the donor among the approximately 290 seropositive members of the cohort. Every donor gave a peripheral blood sample, and the peripheral blood mononuclear cells from that sample were used for TCR beta sequencing. The Qiagen DNeasy Blood Extraction Kit was used to extract genomic DNA from the blood cell samples.

The TCR sequence derives from a man aged 40-49 years in good health and CMV-seropositive. Recombination linked TRBV6-5 to TRBJ1-2; too little of a D gene remains to name it. The sample was PBMCs. The nucleotide sequence reads TGTGCCAGCAGTTTCGGGTTGTTGTATGGCTACACCTTC. This translates into CASSFGLLYGYTF.